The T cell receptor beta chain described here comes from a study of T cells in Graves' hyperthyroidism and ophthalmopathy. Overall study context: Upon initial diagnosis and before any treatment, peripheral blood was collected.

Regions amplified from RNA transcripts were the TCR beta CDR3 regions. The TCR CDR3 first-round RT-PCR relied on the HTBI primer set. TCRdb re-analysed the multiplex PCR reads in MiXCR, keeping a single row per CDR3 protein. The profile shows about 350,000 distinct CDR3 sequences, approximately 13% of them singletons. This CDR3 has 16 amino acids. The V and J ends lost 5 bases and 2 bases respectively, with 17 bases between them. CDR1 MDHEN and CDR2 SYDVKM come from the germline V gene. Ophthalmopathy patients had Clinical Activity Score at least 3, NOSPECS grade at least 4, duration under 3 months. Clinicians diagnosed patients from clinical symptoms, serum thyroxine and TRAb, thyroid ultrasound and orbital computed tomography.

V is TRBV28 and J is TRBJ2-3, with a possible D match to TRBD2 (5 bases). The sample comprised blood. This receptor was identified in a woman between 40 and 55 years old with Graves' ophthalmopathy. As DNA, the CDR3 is TGTGCCAGCAGTCGTTCACTAGATCCGGACACAGATACGCAGTATTTT. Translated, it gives CASSRSLDPDTDTQYF.